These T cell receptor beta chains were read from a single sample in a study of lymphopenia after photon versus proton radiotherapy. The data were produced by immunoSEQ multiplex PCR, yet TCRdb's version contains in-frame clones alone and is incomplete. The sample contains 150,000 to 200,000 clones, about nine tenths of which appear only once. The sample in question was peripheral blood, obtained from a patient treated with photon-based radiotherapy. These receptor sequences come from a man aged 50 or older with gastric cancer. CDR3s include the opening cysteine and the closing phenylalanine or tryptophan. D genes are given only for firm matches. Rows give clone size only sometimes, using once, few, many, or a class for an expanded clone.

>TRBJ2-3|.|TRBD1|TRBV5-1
TGCGCCAGCAGCTCCGACAGGGAGAACACAGATACGCAGTATTTT
CASSSDRENTDTQYF
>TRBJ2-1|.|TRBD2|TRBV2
TGTGCCAGCAGTGAAGCGCCTCCGGGAGGCCTCTACAATGAGCAGTTCTTC
CASSEAPPGGLYNEQFF
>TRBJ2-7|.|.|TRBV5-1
TGCGCCAGCAGCTTGGGTCAACCCAGGAGCTCCTACGAGCAGTACTTC
CASSLGQPRSSYEQYF
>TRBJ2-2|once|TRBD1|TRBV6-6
TGTGCCAGCAGAAGACAGGGGGACACCGGGGAGCTGTTTTTT
CASRRQGDTGELFF
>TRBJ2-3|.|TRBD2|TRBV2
TGTGCCAGCAGTGGGGGACTAGCGGGAGGCACAGATACGCAGTATTTT
CASSGGLAGGTDTQYF
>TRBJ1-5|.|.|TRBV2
TGTGCCAGCAGTGGCCTGATCCAGCCCCAGCATTTT
CASSGLIQPQHF
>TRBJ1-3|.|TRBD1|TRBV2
TGTGCCAGCATTTGGGACAGTGGAAACACCATATATTTT
CASIWDSGNTIYF
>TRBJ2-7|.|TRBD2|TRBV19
TGTGCCAGTAGTATAGTAGGAAGCGGGAGAATCTACGAGCAGTACTTC
CASSIVGSGRIYEQYF
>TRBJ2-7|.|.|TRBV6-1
TGTGCCAGCAGTGACCCGTTTATACTCCTACGGGAGCAGTACTTC
CASSDPFILLREQYF
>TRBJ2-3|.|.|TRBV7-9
TGTGCCAGCAGCTTAGGGGACAAAGCGGGAAGCACAGATACGCAGTATTTT
CASSLGDKAGSTDTQYF
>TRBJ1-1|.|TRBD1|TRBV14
TGTGCCAGCAGCCAAGAGATGCAGGGGGCCAACACTGAAGCTTTCTTT
CASSQEMQGANTEAFF
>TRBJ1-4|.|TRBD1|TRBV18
TGTGCCAGCTCACCCGGACAGGTTAATGAAAAACTGTTTTTT
CASSPGQVNEKLFF
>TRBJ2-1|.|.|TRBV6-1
TGTGCCAGCAGTGAAGCGGCGCTGCCTCTGGAAAATGAGCAGTTCTTC
CASSEAALPLENEQFF
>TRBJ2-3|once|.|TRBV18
TGTGCCAGCTCACCCCGGTTCCGAAGCACAGATACGCAGTATTTT
CASSPRFRSTDTQYF
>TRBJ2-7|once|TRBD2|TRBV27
TGTGCCAGCCGCACTGGTAGCGGGAGCTCCTACGAGCAGTACTTC
CASRTGSGSSYEQYF
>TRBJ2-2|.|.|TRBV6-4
TGTGCCAGCAGTGCGGGACCGGACACCGGGGAGCTGTTTTTT
CASSAGPDTGELFF
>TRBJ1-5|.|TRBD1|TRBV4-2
TGTGCCAGCAGCCATGGGACAGGGGGCTTCCAGCCCCAGCATTTT
CASSHGTGGFQPQHF
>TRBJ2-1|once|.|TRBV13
TGTGCCAGCAGCCGGGACTTTGAGCAGTTCTTC
CASSRDFEQFF
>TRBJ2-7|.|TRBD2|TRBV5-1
TGCGCCAGCAGCTTGGTGGGAGGGCAGTACGAGCAGTACTTC
CASSLVGGQYEQYF
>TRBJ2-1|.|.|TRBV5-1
TGCGCCAGCAGCTCCCAAAAAACTAGCGGAGGGGGCGATGAGCAGTTCTTC
CASSSQKTSGGGDEQFF
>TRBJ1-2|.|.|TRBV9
TGTGCCAGCAGCGTAGCGAGCGGGGCGCTCGGCTACACCTTC
CASSVASGALGYTF
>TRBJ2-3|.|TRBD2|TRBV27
TGTGCCATCCGCGGGGGGCCAGGTACAGATACGCAGTATTTT
CAIRGGPGTDTQYF
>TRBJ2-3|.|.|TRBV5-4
TGTGCCAGCAGCTCCGGGACGCAGGTCCCCACAGATACGCAGTATTTT
CASSSGTQVPTDTQYF
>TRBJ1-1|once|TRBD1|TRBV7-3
TGTGCCAGCAGCGTACAGGGGGCAGGTGAAGCTTTCTTT
CASSVQGAGEAFF
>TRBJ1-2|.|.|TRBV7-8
TGTGCCAGCAGCTTGGAATCGCTCGGGGACGGCTACACCTTC
CASSLESLGDGYTF
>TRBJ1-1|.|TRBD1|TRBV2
TGTGCCAGCATAACTGGGACAGGGGGCACTGAAGCTTTCTTT
CASITGTGGTEAFF
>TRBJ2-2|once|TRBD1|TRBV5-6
TGTGCCAGCAGCTTGTGGGCAACAGGGGGCACCGGGGAGCTGTTTTTT
CASSLWATGGTGELFF
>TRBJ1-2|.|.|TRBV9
TGTGCCAGCAGCCTCCGGGACTCCAACTATGGCTACACCTTC
CASSLRDSNYGYTF
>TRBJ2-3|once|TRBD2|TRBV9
TGTGCCAGCAGCCTTACGCTTAGCGGGATCACAGATACGCAGTATTTT
CASSLTLSGITDTQYF
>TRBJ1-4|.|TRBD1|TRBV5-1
TGCGCCAGCAGGGAGGGGACAGGGAATGAAAAACTGTTTTTT
CASREGTGNEKLFF
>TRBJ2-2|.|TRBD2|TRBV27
TGTGCCAGCAGTTACTTGGGACTAGCGCCGAACACCGGGGAGCTGTTTTTT
CASSYLGLAPNTGELFF
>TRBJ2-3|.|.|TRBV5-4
TGTGCCAGCAGCCTCAAGTCAGGAACAGATACGCAGTATTTT
CASSLKSGTDTQYF
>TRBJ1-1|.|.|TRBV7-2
TGTGCCAGCAGCTCATCCAAGGGGAACACTGAAGCTTTCTTT
CASSSSKGNTEAFF
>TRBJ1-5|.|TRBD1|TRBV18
TGTGCCAGCTCATCGTCGACAGGGCGGCCCCAGCATTTT
CASSSSTGRPQHF
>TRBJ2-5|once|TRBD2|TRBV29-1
TGCAGCGTTGGACCCCGGCTAGCGGAAGAGACCCAGTACTTC
CSVGPRLAEETQYF
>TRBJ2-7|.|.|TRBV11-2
TGTGCCAGCAGCTTAGGCAGCACCTACGAGCAGTACTTC
CASSLGSTYEQYF
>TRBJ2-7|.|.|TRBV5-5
TGTGCCAGCAGCTTCCTGGGCGAGCAGTACTTC
CASSFLGEQYF
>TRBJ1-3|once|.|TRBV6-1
TGTGCCAGCAAGGAAGCCTACTCTGGAAACACCATATATTTT
CASKEAYSGNTIYF
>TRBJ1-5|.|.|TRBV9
TGTGCCAGCAGCGTAGACGGGCGTAACAATCAGCCCCAGCATTTT
CASSVDGRNNQPQHF
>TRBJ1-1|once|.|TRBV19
TGTGCCAGTAGTATGAGCGGGTACACTGAAGCTTTCTTT
CASSMSGYTEAFF
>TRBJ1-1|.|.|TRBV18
TGTGCCAGCTCACCTATTAAGGACACTGAAGCTTTCTTT
CASSPIKDTEAFF
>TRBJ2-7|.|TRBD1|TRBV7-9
TGTGCCAGCGGGACAGGGGTATACGAGCAGTACTTC
CASGTGVYEQYF
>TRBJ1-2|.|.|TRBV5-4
TGTGCCAGCAGCTTAGGACAGACCGTGGAGTTTGGCTACACCTTC
CASSLGQTVEFGYTF
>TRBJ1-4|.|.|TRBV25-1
TGTGCCAGCAGTGAATTGGGCCAGGGGTATAATGAAAAACTGTTTTTT
CASSELGQGYNEKLFF
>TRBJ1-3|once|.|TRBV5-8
TGTGCCAGCAGCCCCCGGTGGGGGTCTGGAAACACCATATATTTT
CASSPRWGSGNTIYF
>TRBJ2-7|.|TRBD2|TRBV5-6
TGTGCCAGCAGCTTGGTGTATGGGACTAGTCGTTTCTACGAGCAGTACTTC
CASSLVYGTSRFYEQYF
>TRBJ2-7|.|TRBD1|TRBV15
TGTGCCACCAGCAGAGATGCGGCCACGGACAGGGGGCTCTACGAGCAGTACTTC
CATSRDAATDRGLYEQYF
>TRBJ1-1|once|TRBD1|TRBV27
TGTGCCAGCCTTAGAGCTAGTTATAGGGGGCTGATGGCTTTCTTT
CASLRASYRGLMAFF
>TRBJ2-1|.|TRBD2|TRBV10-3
TGTGCCATCAACCCCGGGACTAGCGGGACGATTGAGCAGTTCTTC
CAINPGTSGTIEQFF
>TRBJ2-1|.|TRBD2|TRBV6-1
TGTGCCAGCAGTGGCTCGGGACTAGCGGCCAATGAGCAGTTCTTC
CASSGSGLAANEQFF
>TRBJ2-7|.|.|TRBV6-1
TGTGCCAGCGTCTGGGGTGGGACCATCTCCGACGAGCAGTACTTC
CASVWGGTISDEQYF
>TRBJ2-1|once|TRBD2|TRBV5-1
TGCGCCAGCAGCTTTAGCGGGAGGGGAACCTACAATGAGCAGTTCTTC
CASSFSGRGTYNEQFF
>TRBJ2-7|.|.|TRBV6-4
TGTGCCAGCAGTGCTCTCGCGGGAAGGGAGCAGTACTTC
CASSALAGREQYF
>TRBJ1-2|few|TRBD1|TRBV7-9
TGTGCCAGCAGCTACAGGGGAAACTATGGCTACACCTTC
CASSYRGNYGYTF